Given below is one T cell receptor (beta chain) in context. The sample comes from a study of blood T cell repertoires in COVID-19. Study summary: Researchers got acute and convalescent COVID-19 samples from the United States, Italy and Spain.

The J segment lost 3 bases and the V segment lost 1 base, leaving 10 bases of the junction unmatched. Germline values: CDR1 SGHRS, CDR2 YFSETQ. The CDR3 extends over 17 amino acids. Profiled with immunoSEQ multiplex PCR; TCRdb holds only in-frame clones, not every one. In the table there are 55,000 to 75,000 clones, 83% of which are singletons. The sequence came from a human donor in a cohort sampled during active COVID-19. This chain connects TRBV5-1 to TRBJ1-5; 7 bases match TRBD1. The specimen was peripheral blood. The CDR3 loop is CASSLNPLDRANQPQHF. In DNA form, the CDR3 reads TGCGCCAGCAGCTTGAATCCCCTTGACAGGGCCAATCAGCCCCAGCATTTT. Based on the CDR3 plus reference TRBV5-1 and TRBJ1-5, the full variable domain is KAGVTQTPRYLIKTRGQQVTLSCSPISGHRSVSWYQQTPGQGLQFLFEYFSETQRNKGNFPGRFSGRQFSNSRSEMNVSTLELGDSALYLCASSLNPLDRANQPQHFGDGTRLSIL.